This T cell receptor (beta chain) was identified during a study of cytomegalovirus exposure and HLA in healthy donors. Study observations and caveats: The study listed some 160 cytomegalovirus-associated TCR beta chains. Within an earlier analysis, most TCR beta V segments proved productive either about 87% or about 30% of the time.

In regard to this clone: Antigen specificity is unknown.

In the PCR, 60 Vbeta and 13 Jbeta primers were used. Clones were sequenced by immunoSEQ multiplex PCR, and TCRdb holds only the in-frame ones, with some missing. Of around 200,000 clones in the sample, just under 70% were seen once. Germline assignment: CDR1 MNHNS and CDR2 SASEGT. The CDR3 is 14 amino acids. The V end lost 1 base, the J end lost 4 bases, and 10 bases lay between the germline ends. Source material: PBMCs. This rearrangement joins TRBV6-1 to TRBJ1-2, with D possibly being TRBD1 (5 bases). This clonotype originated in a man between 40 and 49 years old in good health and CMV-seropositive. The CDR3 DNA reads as TGTGCCAGCAGTGAAGGTGAAGGGGCCTATGGCTACACCTTC. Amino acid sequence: CASSEGEGAYGYTF.